This T cell receptor beta chain was retrieved from a study of T cell repertoires in cytomegalovirus infection. Study at large: The public TCR beta signatures pointed to both CMV infection and matching HLA type.

Germline V CDR1 and CDR2: MNHEY, SMNVEV (reference sequence). The CDR3 spans 19 residues. With 5 bases clipped from V and 5 bases from J, the junction kept 19 bases outside the gene matches. TCRdb re-called the reads through MiXCR, storing one row per CDR3 protein. The sample has about 490,000 distinct CDR3 sequences; more than 20% are singletons. The source material was PBMCs. This chain links TRBV27 with TRBJ1-5; 9 bases are shared with TRBD1. This clonotype was sampled from a human donor in good health (CMV status not recorded). Some clones in this sample may be carry-over from other donors' samples. CDR3 region: CASSPSGTGPYGKHQPQHF. CDR3 DNA: TGTGCCAGCAGTCCGTCCGGGACAGGGCCGTATGGGAAGCATCAGCCCCAGCATTTT.